Below are 26 T cell receptor beta chains sequenced from a single sample in a study of T-cell reconstitution after alpha-beta-depleted transplantation in children. Unique molecular identifiers were built into the TCRbeta library. From the PCR reads, TCRdb called clonotypes with MiXCR, one entry per CDR3 protein. The repertoire holds 300,000 or so distinct CDR3 sequences, with over 20% as singletons. Material: PBMCs, mostly from graft donor cells, obtained 180 days after TCRalphabeta/CD19-depleted stem cell transplant. The receptor set was obtained from a male patient aged 10 to 17 who had a stem cell transplant for acute lymphoblastic leukemia, so the T cells may come from the graft donor.

The CDR3 protein is CASSLVWEGQYNEQFF. DNA for the CDR3: TGTGCCAGCAGTTTAGTGTGGGAGGGGCAATACAATGAGCAGTTCTTC. This chain connects TRBV12-3 or TRBV12-4 to TRBJ2-1, with 7 bases aligning to TRBD2. The CDR3 contains 16 residues. J gave up 4 bases and V 1 base, and 7 bases lay outside the gene matches.

This clonotype was observed a handful of times. This chain links TRBV6-1 with TRBJ2-7; D is possibly TRBD1 (5 bases). Per the germline V gene, CDR1 is MNHNS and CDR2 is SASEGT. Trimming took off 7 bases at V and 7 bases at J, with 20 bases between the two ends. The CDR3 is made up of 14 amino acids. The CDR3 loop reads CASIKTQTAREQYF. The CDR3 region has the DNA TGTGCCAGCATCAAAACCCAGACAGCACGGGAGCAGTACTTC.

The CDR3 region is CASSLVGSTSGANVLTF. The CDR3 nucleotides read TGTGCCAGCAGCTTAGTGGGGAGTACCTCTGGGGCCAACGTCCTGACTTTC. This sequence joins TRBV7-3 and TRBJ2-6; perhaps TRBD2 as D (5 bases). The V gene's germline CDR1 is SGHTA and CDR2 FQGTGA. CDR3 size: 17 residues. V lost 2 bases and J 0 bases, leaving 11 bases between the germline ends.

This clonotype was detected a few times. J is TRBJ2-3 and V is TRBV29-1; possible D gene TRBD2, 5 bases. The CDR3 has 12 residues. Per the germline V gene, CDR1 is SQVTM and CDR2 is ANQGSEA. V was trimmed by 7 bases and J by 5 bases, leaving 13 bases between them. CDR3: CSGGLSLDTQYF. Written as DNA, the CDR3 is TGCAGCGGAGGACTCTCCTTAGATACGCAGTATTTT.

This clonotype was seen a handful of times. V and J are TRBV7-9 and TRBJ2-7; D possibly uses TRBD1 or TRBD2 (5 bases each). Germline lookup yields CDR1 SEHNR and CDR2 FQNEAQ (reference sequence). Trimming took off 5 bases at V and 7 bases at J, with 21 bases between the two ends. CDR3 size: 15 residues. CDR3 in DNA: TGTGCCAGCAGCCCAGGGTTAGCGCTTGGGGCGGAGCAGTACTTC. Amino acids: CASSPGLALGAEQYF.

The rearrangement links TRBV7-9 to TRBJ2-7; the match to TRBD2 covers 10 bases. Trimming cost V 5 bases and J 3 bases; bases outside gene matches: 7. The CDR3 extends over 15 amino acids. Germline V gene lookup returns CDR1 SEHNR and CDR2 FQNEAQ (reference sequence). The CDR3: CASSPYSGRYYEQYF. The DNA of the CDR3 is TGTGCCAGCAGCCCCTATAGCGGGAGGTACTACGAGCAGTACTTC.

This clonotype was observed a handful of times. The chain is built from TRBV29-1 and TRBJ2-1; D possibly corresponds to TRBD2 (5 bases). The CDR3 sequence is 13 residues long. The ends were cut back, 6 bases at V and 8 bases at J, with 17 bases in the middle. The germline gives CDR1 SQVTM, CDR2 ANQGSEA. The CDR3 nucleotides are TGCAGCGTCGTTGGGCGGAGGATCGATGAGCAGTTCTTC. Translation: CSVVGRRIDEQFF.

This clonotype showed up just a few times. The chain links TRBV2 to TRBJ2-7; D is unresolved. This CDR3 region has 11 residues. V gave up 10 bases and J gave up 7 bases, with 14 bases separating them. CDR1 is SNHLY, CDR2 FYNNEI, per germline. The CDR3 is CATSTSREQYF. The CDR3 nucleotides are TGTGCCACGTCTACCTCCAGGGAGCAGTACTTC.

The J gene is TRBJ1-4, the V gene TRBV4-1; weak D call: TRBD1 (5 bases). The CDR3 covers 14 residues. Germline V gene lookup returns CDR1 MGHRA and CDR2 YSYEKL. V was cut by 1 base and J by 12 bases, with 15 bases left in between. The CDR3: CASSQARGNVELFF. The CDR3 DNA follows: TGCGCCAGCAGCCAAGCGAGGGGTAACGTCGAACTGTTTTTT.

This chain links TRBV7-3 with TRBJ2-3; D gene ambiguous. Germline-derived CDR1 and CDR2 are SGHTA and FQGTGA. CDR3 length: 15 residues. Trimming left V 5 bases short and J 2 bases short, with 14 bases between. CDR3 in DNA: TGTGCCAGCAGCCCTTTTGGGTCGTACACAGATACGCAGTATTTT. Its protein is CASSPFGSYTDTQYF.

This clonotype was seen a single time. V usage is TRBV5-1 and J usage is TRBJ1-1; D not resolved. This CDR3 is 15 amino acids long. Between the trimmed V and J ends, which lost 1 base and 0 bases, there was a span of 10 bases. Germline V gene sequence: CDR1 SGHRS, CDR2 YFSETQ. The CDR3 region is CASSLSIGVNTEAFF. The CDR3 DNA is TGCGCCAGCAGCTTGAGTATTGGAGTGAACACTGAAGCTTTCTTT.

V and J are TRBV15 and TRBJ1-5; no clear D. CDR1 LNHNV and CDR2 YYDKDF come from the germline V gene (reference sequence). Trimming stripped 3 bases from V and 7 bases from J, with 13 bases between. CDR3 size: 14 residues. The CDR3: CATSSAWAGQPQHF. DNA for the CDR3: TGTGCCACCAGCAGCGCGTGGGCGGGGCAGCCCCAGCATTTT.

This chain joins TRBV20-1 and TRBJ2-7, with TRBD2 matching 12 bases. Germline V gives CDR1 DFQATT, CDR2 SNEGSKA (reference sequence). J gave up 5 bases and V 1 base, and 6 bases lay outside the gene matches. This CDR3 is built from 15 residues. The CDR3 region is CSARARTSGTDEQYF. DNA of the CDR3: TGCAGTGCTAGAGCTCGGACTAGCGGGACCGACGAGCAGTACTTC.

The chain carries TRBV27 and TRBJ2-1; the D gene is possibly TRBD1 (6 bases). Trimming removed 2 bases at V and 2 bases at J, with 19 bases between. This CDR3 has 18 residues. Germline-derived CDR1 and CDR2 are MNHEY and SMNVEV (reference sequence). This CDR3 is CASSLPPNRDRPYNEQFF. As DNA, the CDR3 is TGTGCCAGCAGTTTACCTCCGAACAGGGATCGGCCCTACAATGAGCAGTTCTTC.

V is TRBV5-1 and J is TRBJ2-7, with 9 bases matching TRBD1. J gave up 0 bases and V 0 bases, and 4 bases lay outside the gene matches. The V gene's germline CDR1 is SGHRS and CDR2 YFSETQ. The CDR3 consists of 16 residues. This chain's CDR3 is CASSLADRGNSYEQYF. The CDR3 bases are TGCGCCAGCAGCTTGGCAGACAGGGGGAACTCCTACGAGCAGTACTTC.

J is TRBJ1-2 and V is TRBV5-1; D is unclear. Trimming cost V 4 bases and J 0 bases, with 16 bases left between them. The CDR3 contains 16 residues. CDR1 is SGHRS, CDR2 YFSETQ, per germline. CDR3 bases: TGCGCCAGCAGCCCCGATCGACCGGCCACTAACTATGGCTACACCTTC. Residues: CASSPDRPATNYGYTF.

The chain has TRBV12-3 or TRBV12-4 and TRBJ1-1; 8 nucleotides align to TRBD1. The CDR3 is 14 residues long. V lost 4 bases to trimming and J lost 11 bases; unmatched junction nucleotides: 12. The CDR3 region is CASSSSGQGSSAFF. The CDR3 DNA sequence: TGTGCCAGCAGTTCTTCCGGACAGGGATCGAGCGCTTTCTTT.

The count of this clonotype is one. The chain carries TRBV29-1 and TRBJ2-1, with 10 bases matching TRBD1. This CDR3 is built from 13 residues. Germline CDR1 reads SQVTM; CDR2 reads ANQGSEA. The V segment lost 7 bases and the J segment 3 bases; nucleotides outside the gene matches: 3. CDR3 sequence (DNA): TGCAGCGGGTGGACAGGGGGCTACAATGAGCAGTTCTTC. Its translation: CSGWTGGYNEQFF.

The V gene is TRBV5-1, the J gene TRBJ2-1; weak D call: TRBD1 (5 bases). CDR1 is SGHRS, CDR2 YFSETQ, per germline. The CDR3 runs to 15 residues. The V and J ends lost 4 bases and 7 bases respectively, with 18 bases between them. The CDR3 sequence: CASSRTSLKGNEQFF. The DNA for the CDR3 is TGCGCCAGCAGCCGCACTTCTCTCAAGGGGAATGAGCAGTTCTTC.

This sequence joins TRBV12-3 or TRBV12-4 and TRBJ1-3; D gene uncertain. This CDR3 is built from 16 residues. Between the trimmed V and J ends, which lost 3 bases and 0 bases, there was a span of 12 bases. The CDR3 DNA follows: TGTGCCAGCAGTTTGTACCGAGGGTACTCTGGAAACACCATATATTTT. It specifies CASSLYRGYSGNTIYF.

The rearrangement links TRBV12-2 to TRBJ2-1; the table's TRBD1 call for D was not verified on the DNA. TRBV12-2 is a recognized pseudogene. The CDR3 totals 15 residues. The CDR3 loop is CASRLAGTRRNEQFF. DNA of the CDR3: TGTGCAAGTCGCTTAGCCGGGACACGACGCAATGAGCAGTTCTTC.

V is TRBV5-1 and J is TRBJ2-5; D is tentatively TRBD1 or TRBD2 (5 bases each). This CDR3 is 16 amino acids long. Trimming removed 1 base from V and 2 bases from J, with 15 bases in between. Germline assignment: CDR1 SGHRS and CDR2 YFSETQ. The CDR3 DNA reads TGCGCCAGCAGCTTGCCATTAGGGACGGTACAAGAGACCCAGTACTTC. Translated: CASSLPLGTVQETQYF.

The chain uses TRBV3-1 and TRBJ2-3; D is unclear. Trimming shortened V by 1 base and J by 10 bases, and 12 bases separated the two germline ends. The CDR3 spans 13 residues. Looked up from germline, CDR1 is LGHDT and CDR2 is YNNKEL (reference sequence). This CDR3 reads CASSQVRGDPQYF. The CDR3 DNA is TGTGCCAGCAGCCAAGTTAGAGGTGATCCGCAGTATTTT.

This clonotype was counted only a few times. At one end the junction does not follow the germline gene, possibly because of a read error. The CDR3 nucleotides read TGTGCCAACAGTTTAGCCTCAGGGGGCTATGGCTACACCTTC. Translating it yields CANSLASGGYGYTF. The chain links TRBV12-3 or TRBV12-4 to TRBJ1-2; 7 positions agree with TRBD1. The CDR3 spans 14 residues.

This clonotype has only a few counts. The chain links TRBV15 to TRBJ2-4; D unclear. Trimming cost V 0 bases and J 0 bases, with 12 bases left between them. This CDR3 contains 17 residues. Germline V CDR1 and CDR2: LNHNV, YYDKDF (reference sequence). The CDR3 bases are TGTGCCACCAGCAGAGATCCCGGCGGTCTAGCCAAAAACATTCAGTACTTC. Amino acids: CATSRDPGGLAKNIQYF.

The gene calls are TRBV15 and TRBJ2-5; D gene ambiguous. Trimming removed 1 base from V and 2 bases from J, with 8 bases in between. This CDR3 spans 14 amino acids. Germline V gene data show CDR1 as LNHNV and CDR2 as YYDKDF (reference sequence). CDR3 sequence: CATSRANSQETQYF. CDR3 in DNA: TGTGCCACCAGCAGAGCTAACAGTCAAGAGACCCAGTACTTC. Full variable domain (missing parts from reference TRBV15 and TRBJ2-5): DAMVIQNPRYQVTQFGKPVTLSCSQTLNHNVMYWYQQKSSQAPKLLFHYYDKDFNNEADTPDNFQSRRPNTSFCFLDIRSPGLGDTAMYLCATSRANSQETQYFGPGTRLLVL.